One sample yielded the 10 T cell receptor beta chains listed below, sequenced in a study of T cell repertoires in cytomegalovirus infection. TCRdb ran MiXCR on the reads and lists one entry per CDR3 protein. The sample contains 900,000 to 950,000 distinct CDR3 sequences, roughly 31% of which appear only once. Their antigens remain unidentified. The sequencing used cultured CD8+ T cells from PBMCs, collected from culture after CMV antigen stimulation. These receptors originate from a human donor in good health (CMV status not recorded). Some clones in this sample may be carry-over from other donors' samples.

The CDR3 protein is CASSWGPRADEKLFF. The CDR3 region has the DNA TGTGCCAGCAGCTGGGGGCCAAGGGCAGATGAAAAACTGTTTTTT. V gene TRBV7-9 combines with J gene TRBJ1-4; perhaps TRBD1 as D (6 bases). The CDR3 runs 15 residues. The germline V gene encodes CDR1 SEHNR and CDR2 FQNEAQ (reference sequence). V gave up 4 bases and J gave up 6 bases, with 15 bases separating them.

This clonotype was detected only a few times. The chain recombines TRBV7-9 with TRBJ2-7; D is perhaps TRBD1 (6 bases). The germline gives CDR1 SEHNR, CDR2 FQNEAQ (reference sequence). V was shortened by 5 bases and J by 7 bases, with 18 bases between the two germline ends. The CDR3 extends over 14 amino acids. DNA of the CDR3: TGTGCCAGCAGCCCGGGTTTGGGACAAGGGGAGCAGTACTTC. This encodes CASSPGLGQGEQYF.

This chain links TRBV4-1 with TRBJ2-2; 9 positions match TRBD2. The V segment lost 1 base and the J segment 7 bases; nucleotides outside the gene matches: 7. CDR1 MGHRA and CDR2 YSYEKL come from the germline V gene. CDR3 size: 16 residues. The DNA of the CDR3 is TGCGCCAGCAGCCAAGTGCAGCGGGGGGCCGGCGGGGAGCTGTTTTTT. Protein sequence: CASSQVQRGAGGELFF.

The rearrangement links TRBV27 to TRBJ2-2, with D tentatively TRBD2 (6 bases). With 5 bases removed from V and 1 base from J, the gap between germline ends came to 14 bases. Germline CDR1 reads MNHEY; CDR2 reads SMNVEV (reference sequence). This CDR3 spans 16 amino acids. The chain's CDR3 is CASSPGLIKNTGELFF. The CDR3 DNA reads TGTGCCAGCAGTCCGGGACTGATTAAGAACACCGGGGAGCTGTTTTTT.

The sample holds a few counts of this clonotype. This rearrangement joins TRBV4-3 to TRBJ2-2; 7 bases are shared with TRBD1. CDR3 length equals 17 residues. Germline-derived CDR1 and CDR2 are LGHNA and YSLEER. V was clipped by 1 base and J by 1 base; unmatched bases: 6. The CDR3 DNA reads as TGCGCCAGCAGCCAAGTTCCGGGACAGCTGAACACCGGGGAGCTGTTTTTT. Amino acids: CASSQVPGQLNTGELFF.

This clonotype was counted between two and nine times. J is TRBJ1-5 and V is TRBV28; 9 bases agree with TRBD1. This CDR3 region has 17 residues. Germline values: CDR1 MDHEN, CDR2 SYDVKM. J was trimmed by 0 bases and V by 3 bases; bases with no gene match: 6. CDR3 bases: TGTGCCAGCAGTTTTGTGGACAGGGGCTATAGCAATCAGCCCCAGCATTTT. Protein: CASSFVDRGYSNQPQHF. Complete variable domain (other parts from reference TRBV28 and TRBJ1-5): DVKVTQSSRYLVKRTGEKVFLECVQDMDHENMFWYRQDPGLGLRLIYFSYDVKMKEKGDIPEGYSVSREKKERFSLILESASTNQTSMYLCASSFVDRGYSNQPQHFGDGTRLSIL.

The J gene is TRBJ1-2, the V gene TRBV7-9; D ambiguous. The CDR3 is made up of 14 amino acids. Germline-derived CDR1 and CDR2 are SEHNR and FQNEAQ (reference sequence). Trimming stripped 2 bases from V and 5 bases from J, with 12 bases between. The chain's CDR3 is CASSLSSSGYGYTF. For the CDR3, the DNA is TGTGCCAGCAGCTTAAGCAGCTCGGGATATGGCTACACCTTC.

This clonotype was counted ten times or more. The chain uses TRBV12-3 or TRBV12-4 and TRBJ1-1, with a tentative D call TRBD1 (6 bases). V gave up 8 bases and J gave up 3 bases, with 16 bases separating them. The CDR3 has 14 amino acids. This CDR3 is CASGKAEGDTEAFF. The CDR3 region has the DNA TGTGCCAGCGGTAAGGCGGAGGGGGACACTGAAGCTTTCTTT.

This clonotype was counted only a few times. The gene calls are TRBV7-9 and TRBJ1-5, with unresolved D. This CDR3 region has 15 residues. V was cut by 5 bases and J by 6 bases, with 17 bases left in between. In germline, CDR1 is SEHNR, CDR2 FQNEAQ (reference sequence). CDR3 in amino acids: CASSKEGGRGQPQHF. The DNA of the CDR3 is TGTGCCAGCAGCAAGGAGGGAGGTCGGGGTCAGCCCCAGCATTTT.

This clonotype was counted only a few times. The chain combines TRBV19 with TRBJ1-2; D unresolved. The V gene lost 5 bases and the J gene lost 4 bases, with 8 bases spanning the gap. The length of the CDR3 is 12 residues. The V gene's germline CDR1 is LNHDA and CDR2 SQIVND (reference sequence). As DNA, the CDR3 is TGTGCCAGTAGTCGTTGGATCTATGGCTACACCTTC. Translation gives CASSRWIYGYTF. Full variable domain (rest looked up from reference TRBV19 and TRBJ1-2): DGGITQSPKYLFRKEGQNVTLSCEQNLNHDAMYWYRQDPGQGLRLIYYSQIVNDFQKGDIAEGYSVSREKKESFPLTVTSAQKNPTAFYLCASSRWIYGYTFGSGTRLTVV.